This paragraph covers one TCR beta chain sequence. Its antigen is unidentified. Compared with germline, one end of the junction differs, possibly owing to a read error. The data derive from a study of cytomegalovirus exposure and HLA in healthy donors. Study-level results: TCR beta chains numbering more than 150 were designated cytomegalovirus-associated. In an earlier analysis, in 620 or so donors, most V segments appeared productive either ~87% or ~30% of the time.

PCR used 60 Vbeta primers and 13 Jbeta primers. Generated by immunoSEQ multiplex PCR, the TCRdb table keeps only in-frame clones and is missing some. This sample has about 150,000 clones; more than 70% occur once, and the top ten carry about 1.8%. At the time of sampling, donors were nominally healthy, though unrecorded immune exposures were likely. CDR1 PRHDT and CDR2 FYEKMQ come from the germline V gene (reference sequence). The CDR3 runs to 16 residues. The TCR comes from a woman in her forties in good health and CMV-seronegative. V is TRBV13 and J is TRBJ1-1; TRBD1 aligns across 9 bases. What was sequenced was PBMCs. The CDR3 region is CASSVGTGLMNTEAFF. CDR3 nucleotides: TGTGCCAGCAGCGTAGGGACAGGGCTTATGAACACTGAAGCTTTCTTT. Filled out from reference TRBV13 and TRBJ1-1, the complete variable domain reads AAGVIQSPRHLIKEKRETATLKCYPIPRHDTVYWYQQGPGQDPQFLISFYEKMQSDKGSIPDRFSAQQFSDYHSELNMSSLELGDSALYFCASSVGTGLMNTEAFFGQGTRLTVV.